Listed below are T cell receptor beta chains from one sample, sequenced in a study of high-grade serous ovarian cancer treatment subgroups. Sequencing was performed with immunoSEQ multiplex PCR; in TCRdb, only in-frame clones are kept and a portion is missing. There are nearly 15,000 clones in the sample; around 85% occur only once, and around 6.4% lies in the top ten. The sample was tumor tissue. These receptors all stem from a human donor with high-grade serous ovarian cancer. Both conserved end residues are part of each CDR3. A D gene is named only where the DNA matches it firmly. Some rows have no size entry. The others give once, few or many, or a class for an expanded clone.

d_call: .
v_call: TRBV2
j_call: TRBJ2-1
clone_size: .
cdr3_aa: CASRSDREGYNEQFF
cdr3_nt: TGTGCCAGCAGGTCCGACAGGGAGGGGTACAATGAGCAGTTCTTC

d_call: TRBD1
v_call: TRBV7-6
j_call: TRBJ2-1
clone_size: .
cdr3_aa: CASRGTGHYNEQFF
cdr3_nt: TGTGCCAGCAGAGGGACAGGCCACTACAATGAGCAGTTCTTC

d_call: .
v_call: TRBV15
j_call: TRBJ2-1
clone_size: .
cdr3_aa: CATSLGDTSYNEQFF
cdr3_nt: TGTGCCACCAGCCTCGGGGACACTTCATACAATGAGCAGTTCTTC

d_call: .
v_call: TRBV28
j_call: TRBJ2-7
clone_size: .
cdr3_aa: CASGGTAAYEQYF
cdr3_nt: TGTGCCAGTGGGGGGACAGCAGCCTACGAGCAGTACTTC

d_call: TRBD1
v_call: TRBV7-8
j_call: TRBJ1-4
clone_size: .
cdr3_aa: CASSLAGTGLRGNEKLFF
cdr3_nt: TGTGCCAGCAGCTTAGCGGGGACAGGGCTAAGGGGAAATGAAAAACTGTTTTTT

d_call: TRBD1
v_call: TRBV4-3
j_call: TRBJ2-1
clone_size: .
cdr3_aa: CASSRLGQGDNEQFF
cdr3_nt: TGCGCCAGCAGCCGGCTAGGACAGGGGGACAATGAGCAGTTCTTC

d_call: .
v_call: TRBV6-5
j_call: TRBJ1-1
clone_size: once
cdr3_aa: CASSEVGEAFF
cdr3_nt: TGCGCCAGCAGTGAGGTGGGTGAAGCTTTCTTT

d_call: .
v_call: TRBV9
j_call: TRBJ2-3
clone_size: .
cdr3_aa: CASSVAGITDTQYF
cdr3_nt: TGTGCCAGCAGCGTAGCAGGGATCACAGATACGCAGTATTTT

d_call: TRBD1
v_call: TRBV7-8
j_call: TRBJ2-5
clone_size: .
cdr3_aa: CASSWDRQGAQETQYF
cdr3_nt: TGTGCCAGCAGCTGGGACCGACAGGGGGCTCAAGAGACCCAGTACTTC

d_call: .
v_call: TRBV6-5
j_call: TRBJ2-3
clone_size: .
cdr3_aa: CASSYSVGVDTQYF
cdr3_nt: TGTGCCAGCAGTTACTCGGTAGGGGTAGATACGCAGTATTTT

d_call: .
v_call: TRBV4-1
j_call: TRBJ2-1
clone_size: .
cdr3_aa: CASGGSSYNEQFF
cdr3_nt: TGCGCCAGCGGGGGGAGCTCCTACAATGAGCAGTTCTTC

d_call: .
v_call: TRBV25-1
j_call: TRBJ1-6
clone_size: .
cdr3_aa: CASSEYRGRNSPLHF
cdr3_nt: TGTGCCAGCAGTGAATACAGGGGTAGAAATTCACCCCTCCACTTT

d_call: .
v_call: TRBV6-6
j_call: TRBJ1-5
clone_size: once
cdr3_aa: CASSYSSGGNQPQHF
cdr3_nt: TGTGCCAGCAGTTACAGTTCGGGGGGCAATCAGCCCCAGCATTTT

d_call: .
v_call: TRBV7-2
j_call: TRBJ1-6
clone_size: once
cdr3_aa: CASSFGVSSAYSPLHF
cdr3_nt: TGTGCCAGCAGCTTTGGTGTCAGCTCAGCCTATTCACCCCTCCACTTT

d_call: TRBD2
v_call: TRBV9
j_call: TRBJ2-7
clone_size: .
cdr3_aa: CASSPTGLAGGFYEQYF
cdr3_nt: TGTGCCAGCAGCCCCACCGGACTAGCGGGGGGGTTCTACGAGCAGTACTTC

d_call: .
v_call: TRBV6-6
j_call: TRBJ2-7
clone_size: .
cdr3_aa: CASSRRDPYEQYF
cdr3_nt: TGTGCCAGCAGTCGAAGGGACCCCTACGAGCAGTACTTC

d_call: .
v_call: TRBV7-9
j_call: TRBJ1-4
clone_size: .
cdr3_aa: CASSRAGDEKLFF
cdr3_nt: TGTGCCAGCAGCCGCGCGGGAGATGAAAAACTGTTTTTT

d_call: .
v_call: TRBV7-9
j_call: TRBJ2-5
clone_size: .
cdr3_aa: CASSPTGNHGETQYF
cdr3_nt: TGTGCCAGCAGCCCAACGGGGAACCACGGGGAGACCCAGTACTTC

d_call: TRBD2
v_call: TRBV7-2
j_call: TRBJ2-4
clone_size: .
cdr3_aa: CASSPASGGAENIQYF
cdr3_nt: TGTGCCAGCAGCCCTGCTAGCGGGGGGGCGGAAAACATTCAGTACTTC

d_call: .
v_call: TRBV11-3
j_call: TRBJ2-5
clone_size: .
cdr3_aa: CASSRGGETQYF
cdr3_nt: TGTGCCAGCAGCCGAGGGGGGGAGACCCAGTACTTC

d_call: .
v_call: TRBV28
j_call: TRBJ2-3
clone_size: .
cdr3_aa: CASSRVGYTQYF
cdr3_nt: TGTGCCAGCAGCCGCGTTGGGTATACGCAGTATTTT

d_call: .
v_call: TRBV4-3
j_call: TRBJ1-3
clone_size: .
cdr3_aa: CASSPAGTVSGNTIYF
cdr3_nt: TGCGCCAGCAGCCCTGCGGGGACGGTCTCTGGAAACACCATATATTTT

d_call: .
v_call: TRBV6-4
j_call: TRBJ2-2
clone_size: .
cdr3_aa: CASSPRVGTGELFF
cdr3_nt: TGTGCCAGCAGTCCCCGGGTCGGGACCGGGGAGCTGTTTTTT

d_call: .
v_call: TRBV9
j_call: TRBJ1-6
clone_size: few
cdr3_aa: CASSVGQSGSPLHF
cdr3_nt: TGTGCCAGCAGCGTAGGTCAGAGCGGTTCACCCCTCCACTTT

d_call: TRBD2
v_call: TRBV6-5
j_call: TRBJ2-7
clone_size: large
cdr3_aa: CASSYSTSGSSYEQYF
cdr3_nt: TGTGCCAGCAGTTACTCCACTAGCGGCAGCTCCTACGAGCAGTACTTC

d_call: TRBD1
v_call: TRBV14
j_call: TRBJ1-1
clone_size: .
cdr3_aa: CASSHRQGSGSTEAFF
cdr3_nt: TGTGCCAGCAGCCATCGACAGGGGAGTGGGTCCACTGAAGCTTTCTTT

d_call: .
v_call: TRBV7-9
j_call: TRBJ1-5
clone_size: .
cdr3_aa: CASSPGRDKGNQPQHF
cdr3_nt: TGTGCCAGCAGCCCCGGACGGGACAAAGGGAATCAGCCCCAGCATTTT

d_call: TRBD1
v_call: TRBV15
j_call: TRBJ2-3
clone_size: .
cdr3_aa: CATRQGNTDTQYF
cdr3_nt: TGTGCCACCCGACAGGGTAACACAGATACGCAGTATTTT

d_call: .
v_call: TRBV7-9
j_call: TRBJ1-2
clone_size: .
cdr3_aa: CASSPKTTASSYTF
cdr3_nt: TGTGCCAGCAGCCCCAAGACCACAGCCTCCAGCTACACCTTC

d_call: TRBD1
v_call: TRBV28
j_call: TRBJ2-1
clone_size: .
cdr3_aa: CASSLGTAYNEQFF
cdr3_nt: TGTGCCAGCAGTTTAGGGACAGCCTACAATGAGCAGTTCTTC

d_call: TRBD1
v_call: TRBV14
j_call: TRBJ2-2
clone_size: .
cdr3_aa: CASSPIQGVTGELFF
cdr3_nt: TGTGCCAGCAGCCCGATACAGGGGGTCACCGGGGAGCTGTTTTTT

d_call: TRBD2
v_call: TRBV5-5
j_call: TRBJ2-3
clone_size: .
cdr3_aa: CASSLVRASGASTDTQYF
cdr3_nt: TGTGCCAGCAGCTTGGTTCGGGCTAGCGGGGCCAGCACAGATACGCAGTATTTT

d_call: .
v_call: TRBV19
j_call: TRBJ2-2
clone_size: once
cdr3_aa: CASSSLGGELFF
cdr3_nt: TGTGCCAGTAGCTCCCTGGGCGGGGAGCTGTTTTTT

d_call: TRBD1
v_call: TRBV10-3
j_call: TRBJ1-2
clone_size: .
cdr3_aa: CAIGDSPNYGYTF
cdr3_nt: TGTGCCATCGGGGACAGCCCCAACTATGGCTACACCTTC

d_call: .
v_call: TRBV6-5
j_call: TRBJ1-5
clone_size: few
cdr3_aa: CASSYSMGGQPQHF
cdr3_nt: TGTGCCAGCAGTTACTCCATGGGTGGACAGCCCCAGCATTTT

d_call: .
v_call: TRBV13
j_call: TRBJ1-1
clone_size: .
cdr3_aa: CASSLASEAFF
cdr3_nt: TGTGCCAGCAGCTTGGCGTCAGAAGCTTTCTTT

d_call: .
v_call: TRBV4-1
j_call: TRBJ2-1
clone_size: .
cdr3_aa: CASSQEIADYNEQFF
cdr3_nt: TGCGCCAGCAGCCAAGAAATAGCCGACTACAATGAGCAGTTCTTC